This T cell receptor beta chain is from a study of T cell repertoires in cytomegalovirus infection. About this clonotype: Its antigen is still unknown.

The CDR3 sequence is 16 residues long. With 5 bases clipped from V and 6 bases from J, the junction kept 9 bases outside the gene matches. Per the germline V gene, CDR1 is MNHEY and CDR2 is SMNVEV (reference sequence). TCRdb re-called the reads with MiXCR, one entry per CDR3 protein. Of some 900,000 distinct CDR3 sequences in the sample, around a third are singletons; the top ten hold around 12%. This specimen consisted of cultured CD8+ T cells from PBMCs, obtained from culture after CMV antigen stimulation. The J gene is TRBJ2-1, the V gene TRBV27; 11 bases agree with TRBD2. The TCR sequence derives from a human donor in good health (CMV status not recorded). Some clones in this sample may be carry-over from other donors' samples. The CDR3: CASSVAGGNLLNEQFF. DNA of the CDR3: TGTGCCAGCAGTGTAGCGGGGGGGAACCTCCTCAATGAGCAGTTCTTC.